The rows below give T cell receptor beta chains drawn from one sample of a study of PD-L1 blockade in urothelial cancer. Some clones are missing from TCRdb's copy, which holds only in-frame ones; the method was immunoSEQ multiplex PCR. The sample has 95,000 or so clones, roughly 84% seen once. Sequences were derived from PBMCs, sampled around atezolizumab (anti-PD-L1) treatment. Receptor source: a man aged 60-69 years with urothelial cancer. Each CDR3 is given with its conserved first and last residue. Each record gives: V gene, J gene, D gene, clone size, CDR3 DNA, CDR3 protein. A D gene is named only where the DNA matches it firmly. Clone size appears in some rows only: once, few, many, or a class for an expanded clone.

V: TRBV4-1; J: TRBJ2-3; D: .; size: .; DNA: TGCGCCAGCAGCCAAGAAATTCGGGAAATAACAGATACGCAGTATTTT; CDR3: CASSQEIREITDTQYF
V: TRBV5-1; J: TRBJ2-6; D: .; size: once; DNA: TGCGCCAGCAGCTCTTCCCCTACCTCTGGGGCCAACGTCCTGACTTTC; CDR3: CASSSSPTSGANVLTF
V: TRBV4-2; J: TRBJ1-2; D: .; size: .; DNA: TGTGCCAGCAGCCAAGATCCTGTCGATCAGGGCCATGGGGGCTACACCTTC; CDR3: CASSQDPVDQGHGGYTF
V: TRBV7-2; J: TRBJ2-7; D: .; size: .; DNA: TGTGCCAGCAGCCAGAGGACTGGCTACGAGCAGTACTTC; CDR3: CASSQRTGYEQYF
V: TRBV15; J: TRBJ2-7; D: .; size: few; DNA: TGTGCCACCAGCAGTACCTCAGGGGTGAGCGAGCAGTACTTC; CDR3: CATSSTSGVSEQYF
V: TRBV5-1; J: TRBJ2-3; D: TRBD2; size: .; DNA: TGCGCCAGCAGCCCCGGACTAGCGGGGGGCTCAGATACGCAGTATTTT; CDR3: CASSPGLAGGSDTQYF
V: TRBV10-3; J: TRBJ1-2; D: .; size: .; DNA: TGTGCCATCAGGGTACAGGGATTAGGGTATGGCTACACCTTC; CDR3: CAIRVQGLGYGYTF
V: TRBV21-1; J: TRBJ1-4; D: .; size: .; DNA: TGTGCCAGCAGCCCAAAGGCTCCGGGACAGGGTGTTCCTTTT; CDR3: CASSPKAPGQGVPF
V: TRBV15; J: TRBJ2-1; D: TRBD1; size: .; DNA: TGTGCCACCAGCGCCGGACAGGAGTTCGTAAATGAGCAGTTCTTC; CDR3: CATSAGQEFVNEQFF
V: TRBV7-9; J: TRBJ2-7; D: TRBD2; size: .; DNA: TGTGCCAGCAGCTCCGGGACTAGCGGGGGGACCATCTCCTACGAGCAGTACTTC; CDR3: CASSSGTSGGTISYEQYF
V: TRBV4-1; J: TRBJ2-7; D: TRBD2; size: .; DNA: TGCGCCAGCACCCCCGCTGGGACTAGCGGGACGTACGAGCAGTACTTC; CDR3: CASTPAGTSGTYEQYF
V: TRBV4-2; J: TRBJ2-7; D: TRBD2; size: .; DNA: TGTGCCAGCAGCCGATCGTCTAGCGGGAGCTCTAACGAGCAGTACTTC; CDR3: CASSRSSSGSSNEQYF
V: TRBV9; J: TRBJ2-7; D: .; size: .; DNA: TGTGCCAGCAGCGTGAGCGCCGCAACCTACGAGCAGTACTTC; CDR3: CASSVSAATYEQYF
V: TRBV5-4; J: TRBJ2-4; D: .; size: .; DNA: TGTGCCAGCAGCTCCCCGGGGGTGAACATTCAGTACTTC; CDR3: CASSSPGVNIQYF
V: TRBV9; J: TRBJ2-1; D: .; size: .; DNA: TGTGCCAGCAGCGTAACGAGCTCCTACAATGAGCAGTTCTTC; CDR3: CASSVTSSYNEQFF
V: TRBV6-1; J: TRBJ1-1; D: .; size: once; DNA: TGTGCCAGCACGGGCAGGGGAGATACTGAAGCTTTCTTT; CDR3: CASTGRGDTEAFF
V: TRBV9; J: TRBJ2-4; D: .; size: .; DNA: TGTGCCAGCAGCGTGGGGGGGCAGGCCAAAAACATTCAGTACTTC; CDR3: CASSVGGQAKNIQYF
V: TRBV4-1; J: TRBJ1-3; D: TRBD1; size: .; DNA: TGCGCCAGCAGCCGTCAGGGACAGGGGGAATCTGGAAACACCATATATTTT; CDR3: CASSRQGQGESGNTIYF
V: TRBV19; J: TRBJ2-5; D: TRBD1; size: .; DNA: TGTGCCAGTAGGGGGACAGGTACGGAGACCCAGTACTTC; CDR3: CASRGTGTETQYF
V: TRBV7-9; J: TRBJ2-7; D: TRBD2; size: .; DNA: TGTGCCAGCAGCTTAGAATGGACTAGCGGGGTCAGCTCCTACGAGCAGTACTTC; CDR3: CASSLEWTSGVSSYEQYF
V: TRBV7-9; J: TRBJ1-2; D: .; size: .; DNA: TGTGCCAGCAGCCCGACGGAGACTAACTATGGCTACACCTTC; CDR3: CASSPTETNYGYTF
V: TRBV4-2; J: TRBJ2-7; D: TRBD1; size: .; DNA: TGTGCCAGCAGCCTAAGACAGGGGTCAGACTACGAGCAGTACTTC; CDR3: CASSLRQGSDYEQYF
V: TRBV7-3; J: TRBJ2-3; D: .; size: .; DNA: TGTGCCAGCAGTCCAACAGGGACAGATACGCAGTATTTT; CDR3: CASSPTGTDTQYF
V: TRBV9; J: TRBJ2-2; D: TRBD1; size: .; DNA: TGTGCCAGCAGCGCAAGAGACAGGGGATACACCGGGGAGCTGTTTTTT; CDR3: CASSARDRGYTGELFF
V: TRBV5-4; J: TRBJ1-2; D: .; size: few; DNA: TGTGCCAGCAGCTTTCGTTTAGAACGGGGCTACACCTTC; CDR3: CASSFRLERGYTF
V: TRBV7-2; J: TRBJ2-2; D: .; size: .; DNA: TGTGCCAGCAGCTTACAACTCTGGAACACCGGGGAGCTGTTTTTT; CDR3: CASSLQLWNTGELFF
V: TRBV28; J: TRBJ2-2; D: TRBD1; size: .; DNA: TGTGCCAGCAGTCCGCTGGGGACAGGGGCTCCGGGCACCGGGGAGCTGTTTTTT; CDR3: CASSPLGTGAPGTGELFF
V: TRBV5-1; J: TRBJ2-5; D: .; size: .; DNA: TGCGCCAGCAGCCCAGGGCGGATGAGGGAGACCCAGTACTTC; CDR3: CASSPGRMRETQYF
V: TRBV5-1; J: TRBJ2-1; D: TRBD2; size: .; DNA: TGCGCCAGCAGCTTACTAGCGGGGGAGAACAATGAGCAGTTCTTC; CDR3: CASSLLAGENNEQFF
V: TRBV7-8; J: TRBJ2-7; D: TRBD1; size: .; DNA: TGTGCCAGCAGCACCCATCGGACAGGGCAGAACTACGAGCAGTACTTC; CDR3: CASSTHRTGQNYEQYF
V: TRBV7-2; J: TRBJ2-7; D: .; size: few; DNA: TGTGCCAGCAGCGCGACACATTGGGCGGGTGAGCAGTACTTC; CDR3: CASSATHWAGEQYF
V: TRBV6-1; J: TRBJ2-3; D: .; size: .; DNA: TGTGCCAGCAGTGAGCACTTTAAAGATACGCAGTATTTT; CDR3: CASSEHFKDTQYF
V: TRBV19; J: TRBJ1-2; D: .; size: .; DNA: TGTGCCAGTAGTCCGTACGAGAATAACTATGGCTACACCTTC; CDR3: CASSPYENNYGYTF
V: TRBV7-8; J: TRBJ2-3; D: .; size: .; DNA: TGTGCCAGCAGCTTACCAACTAGCACAGATACGCAGTATTTT; CDR3: CASSLPTSTDTQYF
V: TRBV4-2; J: TRBJ2-2; D: TRBD1; size: .; DNA: TGTGCCAGCAGCATGCGGACAGGGCTGAACACCGGGGAGCTGTTTTTT; CDR3: CASSMRTGLNTGELFF
V: TRBV18; J: TRBJ2-5; D: TRBD2; size: once; DNA: TGTGCCAGCTCACCGCTAGCGGGAACGAAAGAGACCCAGTACTTC; CDR3: CASSPLAGTKETQYF
V: TRBV6-5; J: TRBJ2-1; D: .; size: once; DNA: TGTGCCAGCAGTCGCCGACTGGAGGGTTTTGATGAGCAGTTCTTC; CDR3: CASSRRLEGFDEQFF
V: TRBV25-1; J: TRBJ2-5; D: .; size: .; DNA: TGTGCCAGCAGCGTCCCGGGACGAGGGGGGACCCAGTACTTC; CDR3: CASSVPGRGGTQYF
V: TRBV28; J: TRBJ2-1; D: TRBD2; size: once; DNA: TGTGCCAGCAGCCCCTCACCAGCGGGAAGCTACAATGAGCAGTTCTTC; CDR3: CASSPSPAGSYNEQFF
V: TRBV2; J: TRBJ1-1; D: TRBD1; size: .; DNA: TGTGCCAGCACCCCGAGGGGGACAGCGAACACTGAAGCTTTCTTT; CDR3: CASTPRGTANTEAFF
V: TRBV30; J: TRBJ1-3; D: TRBD1; size: few; DNA: TGTGCCTGGAGCCGGGACAGCGGCTCTGGAAACACCATATATTTT; CDR3: CAWSRDSGSGNTIYF
V: TRBV4-3; J: TRBJ2-7; D: TRBD2; size: .; DNA: TGCGCCAGCAGCCAGACCTCTAGCGGGGGCTACGAGCAGTACTTC; CDR3: CASSQTSSGGYEQYF
V: TRBV6-6; J: TRBJ2-7; D: .; size: .; DNA: TGTGCCAGCAGCCCGATGGAGGTGGGCGAGCAGTACTTC; CDR3: CASSPMEVGEQYF
V: TRBV15; J: TRBJ2-1; D: TRBD2; size: .; DNA: TGTGCCACCAGCAGAGGCGGGAGCGGGAATGAGCAGTTCTTC; CDR3: CATSRGGSGNEQFF
V: TRBV5-1; J: TRBJ1-1; D: TRBD1; size: .; DNA: TGCGCCAGCAGCCTGCTCCCCCCAGGGGGCCAAGGGAACACTGAAGCTTTCTTT; CDR3: CASSLLPPGGQGNTEAFF
V: TRBV6-1; J: TRBJ2-7; D: TRBD1; size: .; DNA: TGTGCCAGCAGTGCGCAACCGGGACAGGGTTACGAGCAGTACTTC; CDR3: CASSAQPGQGYEQYF
V: TRBV4-1; J: TRBJ2-1; D: .; size: .; DNA: TGCGCCAGCAGCCAAGAACAGGTCTACAATGAGCAGTTCTTC; CDR3: CASSQEQVYNEQFF
V: TRBV30; J: TRBJ2-1; D: .; size: .; DNA: TGTGCCTGGAGTGTACTTAGCGGCTACAATGAGCAGTTCTTC; CDR3: CAWSVLSGYNEQFF
V: TRBV25-1; J: TRBJ2-7; D: .; size: .; DNA: TGTGCCAGCAGTGATGCTGAGGTCTCCTACGAGCAGTACTTC; CDR3: CASSDAEVSYEQYF
V: TRBV4-3; J: TRBJ2-7; D: .; size: .; DNA: TGCGCCAGCAGCCAAGCCAGGTCCTACGGAACCTACGAGCAGTACTTC; CDR3: CASSQARSYGTYEQYF
V: TRBV11-2; J: TRBJ2-7; D: TRBD1; size: .; DNA: TGTGCCAGCAGCCGGGGGGGGGACAGGGGTTACGAGCAGTACTTC; CDR3: CASSRGGDRGYEQYF
V: TRBV5-1; J: TRBJ1-6; D: TRBD1; size: once; DNA: TGCGCCAGCACCCAGGCAGGACAGGGGAATTCACCCCTCCACTTT; CDR3: CASTQAGQGNSPLHF
V: TRBV7-9; J: TRBJ2-1; D: .; size: .; DNA: TGTGCCAGCCGGTCGAGCTCCTACAATGAGCAGTTCTTC; CDR3: CASRSSSYNEQFF
V: TRBV5-1; J: TRBJ1-4; D: .; size: .; DNA: TGCGCCAGCAGCAAGCAGGGGATAACTAATGAAAAACTGTTTTTT; CDR3: CASSKQGITNEKLFF